The rows below give T cell receptor beta chains drawn from one sample of a study of glioma-infiltrating T cells after dendritic cell vaccination. Assay: immunoSEQ multiplex PCR; the TCRdb copy retains only in-frame clones and omits some. This repertoire shows 55,000 to 75,000 clones, roughly 80% found once; its top ten account for approximately 15%. Sequencing was performed on blood, taken after dendritic cell vaccination. All receptors come from a human donor with glioblastoma. CDR3s include the opening cysteine and the closing phenylalanine or tryptophan. Fields, in order: D gene, J gene, clone size, V gene, CDR3 DNA, CDR3 protein. The D gene is left open where the match is weak. Not every row has a clone size; where given, it reads once, few, many or a size class.

D gene: NA; J gene: TRBJ2-7; clone size: NA; V gene: TRBV7-2; CDR3 DNA: TGTGCCAGCAGCTTAGCGCTACAGGCCTACGAGCAGTACTTC; CDR3 protein: CASSLALQAYEQYF
D gene: NA; J gene: TRBJ2-7; clone size: NA; V gene: TRBV7-2; CDR3 DNA: TGTGCCAGCAGTTCAACCCCACGGGGTGTGTACTTC; CDR3 protein: CASSSTPRGVYF
D gene: TRBD1; J gene: TRBJ1-1; clone size: NA; V gene: TRBV10-2; CDR3 DNA: TGCGCCAGCAGTTGGGACAGGGAGGTGGGTTCTGAAGCTTTCTTT; CDR3 protein: CASSWDREVGSEAFF
D gene: NA; J gene: TRBJ1-5; clone size: NA; V gene: TRBV10-2; CDR3 DNA: TGCGCCAGCAGTGAGTCGAGTTTGAGTATGCAGCCCCAGCATTTT; CDR3 protein: CASSESSLSMQPQHF
D gene: NA; J gene: TRBJ1-2; clone size: NA; V gene: TRBV19; CDR3 DNA: TGTGCCAGTAGTAGCCTGGACACGGTTTATGGCTACACCTTC; CDR3 protein: CASSSLDTVYGYTF
D gene: TRBD2; J gene: TRBJ2-1; clone size: few; V gene: TRBV6-4; CDR3 DNA: TGTGCCAGCAGTGTGAGTGGGAGACTAGCTTACAATGAGCAGTTCTTC; CDR3 protein: CASSVSGRLAYNEQFF
D gene: NA; J gene: TRBJ2-3; clone size: NA; V gene: TRBV4-2; CDR3 DNA: TGTGCCAGCAGCCAAATGCGCGATACGCAGTATTTT; CDR3 protein: CASSQMRDTQYF
D gene: NA; J gene: TRBJ2-7; clone size: NA; V gene: TRBV4-1; CDR3 DNA: TGCGCCAGCAGCCTCCGAATGGGCAGCTACGAGCAGTACTTC; CDR3 protein: CASSLRMGSYEQYF
D gene: TRBD1; J gene: TRBJ1-4; clone size: NA; V gene: TRBV11-3; CDR3 DNA: TGTGCCAGCAGCTCCGGGACAGGGGGTAATGAAAAACTGTTTTTT; CDR3 protein: CASSSGTGGNEKLFF
D gene: NA; J gene: TRBJ1-2; clone size: NA; V gene: TRBV10-2; CDR3 DNA: TGCGCGTGCGGTGGGGGGTCTAACTATGGCTACACCTTC; CDR3 protein: CACGGGSNYGYTF
D gene: TRBD1; J gene: TRBJ2-1; clone size: NA; V gene: TRBV6-6; CDR3 DNA: TGTGCCAGCAGCCAACCGGACAGGCGCTATGAGCAGTTCTTC; CDR3 protein: CASSQPDRRYEQFF
D gene: NA; J gene: TRBJ2-7; clone size: NA; V gene: TRBV6-1; CDR3 DNA: TGTGCCAGCAGTGAAACTTCTCAGGGTTCCTACGAGCAGTACTTC; CDR3 protein: CASSETSQGSYEQYF
D gene: TRBD1; J gene: TRBJ2-5; clone size: NA; V gene: TRBV2; CDR3 DNA: TGTGCCAGCACATGGGACAGGGGGCGAGAAGAGACCCAGTACTTC; CDR3 protein: CASTWDRGREETQYF
D gene: NA; J gene: TRBJ1-1; clone size: few; V gene: TRBV25-1; CDR3 DNA: TGTGCCAGCAGAGGTTCGGGTGAAGCTTTCTTT; CDR3 protein: CASRGSGEAFF
D gene: TRBD1; J gene: TRBJ1-1; clone size: NA; V gene: TRBV5-1; CDR3 DNA: TGCGCCAGCACTCCCGGGACAGGGACGAACACTGAAGCTTTCTTT; CDR3 protein: CASTPGTGTNTEAFF
D gene: NA; J gene: TRBJ1-2; clone size: NA; V gene: TRBV7-2; CDR3 DNA: TGTGCCAGCAGCTTACTGACACGGAACTATGGCTACACCTTC; CDR3 protein: CASSLLTRNYGYTF
D gene: TRBD1; J gene: TRBJ1-6; clone size: NA; V gene: TRBV30; CDR3 DNA: TGTGCCTGGAGTTTAGCCGGGACAGAGACATCACCCCTCCACTTT; CDR3 protein: CAWSLAGTETSPLHF
D gene: NA; J gene: TRBJ1-1; clone size: NA; V gene: TRBV27; CDR3 DNA: TGTGCCAGCAGTGTACAGGGTGGAACTGAAGCTTTCTTT; CDR3 protein: CASSVQGGTEAFF
D gene: NA; J gene: TRBJ2-5; clone size: NA; V gene: TRBV11-2; CDR3 DNA: TGTGCCAGCAGCTTAGGGGGGGGGCAACAAGAGACCCAGTACTTC; CDR3 protein: CASSLGGGQQETQYF
D gene: TRBD2; J gene: TRBJ2-1; clone size: NA; V gene: TRBV9; CDR3 DNA: TGTGCCAGCAGCGTAGGCGGGGGGGCCAGGGAGCAGTTCTTC; CDR3 protein: CASSVGGGAREQFF
D gene: TRBD2; J gene: TRBJ2-5; clone size: NA; V gene: TRBV10-2; CDR3 DNA: TGCGCCAGCTCCTCCGGGGGGGAGACCCAGTACTTC; CDR3 protein: CASSSGGETQYF
D gene: TRBD1; J gene: TRBJ1-1; clone size: NA; V gene: TRBV23-1; CDR3 DNA: TGCGCCAGCAGTCAGCGGGATGGGACAGGGGTGAACACTGAAGCTTTCTTT; CDR3 protein: CASSQRDGTGVNTEAFF
D gene: NA; J gene: TRBJ2-5; clone size: NA; V gene: TRBV29-1; CDR3 DNA: TGCAGCGGGGCAGGGGATGGTGGAGAGACCCAGTACTTC; CDR3 protein: CSGAGDGGETQYF
D gene: NA; J gene: TRBJ1-3; clone size: NA; V gene: TRBV6-4; CDR3 DNA: TGTGCCAGGGAACAGGGAGAGGGAAACACCATATATTTT; CDR3 protein: CAREQGEGNTIYF
D gene: TRBD1; J gene: TRBJ2-1; clone size: NA; V gene: TRBV9; CDR3 DNA: TGTGCCAGCAGCGTTGGGACAGGGGACAATGAGCAGTTCTTC; CDR3 protein: CASSVGTGDNEQFF
D gene: NA; J gene: TRBJ2-5; clone size: NA; V gene: TRBV5-4; CDR3 DNA: TGTGCCAGCAGCCAGGGGGACTCCCAAGAGACCCAGTACTTC; CDR3 protein: CASSQGDSQETQYF
D gene: TRBD1; J gene: TRBJ1-2; clone size: once; V gene: TRBV12-5; CDR3 DNA: TGTGCTAGTGGTTTGGCCTCAACCGGGACAGGAGGCTACACCTTC; CDR3 protein: CASGLASTGTGGYTF
D gene: TRBD1; J gene: TRBJ1-6; clone size: NA; V gene: TRBV19; CDR3 DNA: TGTGCCAGTAGTAGGACAGGAGTCCGTATTAGCGCCCTCCACTTT; CDR3 protein: CASSRTGVRISALHF
D gene: NA; J gene: TRBJ1-2; clone size: NA; V gene: TRBV4-1; CDR3 DNA: TGCGCCAGCAGCCTCCAAGGAAGGGGAGGAATAGTAGGCTACACCTTC; CDR3 protein: CASSLQGRGGIVGYTF
D gene: NA; J gene: TRBJ1-4; clone size: NA; V gene: TRBV30; CDR3 DNA: TGTGCCTGGAGTGTGGACTCGGCAACTAATGAAAAACTGTTTTTT; CDR3 protein: CAWSVDSATNEKLFF
D gene: NA; J gene: TRBJ1-5; clone size: once; V gene: TRBV30; CDR3 DNA: TGTGCCTGGAGCCTCGACAGAGATCAGCCCCAGCATTTT; CDR3 protein: CAWSLDRDQPQHF
D gene: TRBD1; J gene: TRBJ2-1; clone size: NA; V gene: TRBV11-2; CDR3 DNA: TGTGCCAGCAGCGCCTCGACAGGGGTGGATGAGCAGTTCTTC; CDR3 protein: CASSASTGVDEQFF
D gene: TRBD1; J gene: TRBJ1-2; clone size: NA; V gene: TRBV13; CDR3 DNA: TGTGCCAGCAGCCCCGGGACAGGGGCTAACTATGGCTACACCTTC; CDR3 protein: CASSPGTGANYGYTF
D gene: NA; J gene: TRBJ1-1; clone size: NA; V gene: TRBV11-3; CDR3 DNA: TGTGCCAGCAGCTCCTCGGCCATTGGACAACAGAACACTGAAGCTTTCTTT; CDR3 protein: CASSSSAIGQQNTEAFF
D gene: NA; J gene: TRBJ1-5; clone size: NA; V gene: TRBV19; CDR3 DNA: TGTGCCAGTAGTCCAGGGAGGGGGAATAGCAATCAGCCCCAGCATTTT; CDR3 protein: CASSPGRGNSNQPQHF
D gene: NA; J gene: TRBJ2-4; clone size: NA; V gene: TRBV29-1; CDR3 DNA: TGCAGCGTTGAAGGGAGAGAGACAGGTCCCCGGCGAGGAAACATTCAGTACTTC; CDR3 protein: CSVEGRETGPRRGNIQYF
D gene: TRBD1; J gene: TRBJ1-5; clone size: NA; V gene: TRBV2; CDR3 DNA: TGTGCCAGCAGAAGGACAGGGGGCAATCAGCCCCAGCATTTT; CDR3 protein: CASRRTGGNQPQHF
D gene: NA; J gene: TRBJ2-7; clone size: NA; V gene: TRBV5-4; CDR3 DNA: TGTGCCAGCAGCCGATTGGACAGTGGGGGTCTCGAGCAGTACTTC; CDR3 protein: CASSRLDSGGLEQYF
D gene: NA; J gene: TRBJ2-6; clone size: few; V gene: TRBV7-9; CDR3 DNA: TGTGCCACTTTATCAGGTTTCGTCTCTGGGGCCAACGTCCTGACTTTC; CDR3 protein: CATLSGFVSGANVLTF
D gene: NA; J gene: TRBJ2-1; clone size: once; V gene: TRBV27; CDR3 DNA: TGTGCCAGCAGTCCTCCGGCGGGGGCCTCCTACAATGAGCAGTTCTTC; CDR3 protein: CASSPPAGASYNEQFF
D gene: NA; J gene: TRBJ1-5; clone size: NA; V gene: TRBV30; CDR3 DNA: TGTGCCTGGAGTAACCGAGGGAATCAGCCCCAGCATTTT; CDR3 protein: CAWSNRGNQPQHF
D gene: NA; J gene: TRBJ1-2; clone size: NA; V gene: TRBV7-3; CDR3 DNA: TGTGCCAGCAGCCAGACGGGGGGTGGCTACACCTTC; CDR3 protein: CASSQTGGGYTF
D gene: NA; J gene: TRBJ1-6; clone size: NA; V gene: TRBV2; CDR3 DNA: TGTGCCAGCAGAGTGCGGAGGTACAATTCACCCCTCCACTTT; CDR3 protein: CASRVRRYNSPLHF
D gene: NA; J gene: TRBJ1-2; clone size: NA; V gene: TRBV6-1; CDR3 DNA: TGTGCCAGCAGTGACAACCAGGGGCTCTATGGCTACACCTTC; CDR3 protein: CASSDNQGLYGYTF
D gene: NA; J gene: TRBJ1-3; clone size: few; V gene: TRBV7-9; CDR3 DNA: TGTGCCAGCAGCTTAATTCGTGACAGCTCTGGAAACACCATATATTTT; CDR3 protein: CASSLIRDSSGNTIYF
D gene: TRBD1; J gene: TRBJ2-5; clone size: NA; V gene: TRBV6-1; CDR3 DNA: TGTGCCAGCAGCGTGGACAGGGAAGAGACCCAGTACTTC; CDR3 protein: CASSVDREETQYF
D gene: TRBD1; J gene: TRBJ1-6; clone size: NA; V gene: TRBV5-1; CDR3 DNA: TGCGCCAGTACCGGGACAGGGAATTCACCCCTCCACTTT; CDR3 protein: CASTGTGNSPLHF